This is a list of T cell receptor beta chains from one sample in a study of blood T cell repertoires in COVID-19. Clones were read by immunoSEQ multiplex PCR, and TCRdb kept only the in-frame ones, dropping some. In the table there are about 150,000 clones, about 87% of which are singletons. Specimen: peripheral blood. These TCRs come from a man in his forties or fifties who had recovered from COVID-19. Each CDR3 is given with its conserved first and last residue. Fields, in order: V gene, J gene, clone size, D gene, CDR3 protein, CDR3 DNA. The D gene is left open where the match is weak. Where a row states a size, it is once, few, many or the class of an expanded clone; other rows omit it.

V gene: TRBV6-2/TRBV6-3
J gene: TRBJ2-1
clone size: -
D gene: TRBD1
CDR3 protein: CASSNPPGQGGGEQFF
CDR3 DNA: TGTGCCAGCAGCAACCCACCGGGACAGGGGGGTGGTGAGCAGTTCTTC

V gene: TRBV3-1/TRBV3-2
J gene: TRBJ1-1
clone size: -
D gene: -
CDR3 protein: CASSPTGPNTEAFF
CDR3 DNA: TGTGCCAGCAGCCCGACAGGACCAAACACTGAAGCTTTCTTT

V gene: TRBV12-3/TRBV12-4
J gene: TRBJ1-1
clone size: -
D gene: TRBD1
CDR3 protein: CASRQGENTEAFF
CDR3 DNA: TGTGCCAGCAGACAGGGGGAGAACACTGAAGCTTTCTTT

V gene: TRBV7-2
J gene: TRBJ2-5
clone size: -
D gene: TRBD2
CDR3 protein: CASSWRRGSRGRETQYF
CDR3 DNA: TGTGCCAGCAGCTGGAGGCGGGGGAGCAGAGGGCGAGAGACCCAGTACTTC

V gene: TRBV9
J gene: TRBJ2-3
clone size: -
D gene: -
CDR3 protein: CASSVEVGGPEDTQYF
CDR3 DNA: TGTGCCAGCAGCGTAGAGGTGGGGGGGCCTGAAGATACGCAGTATTTT

V gene: TRBV7-8
J gene: TRBJ1-5
clone size: once
D gene: -
CDR3 protein: CASTGEQGRGQPQHF
CDR3 DNA: TGTGCCAGCACCGGGGAACAGGGCCGGGGTCAGCCCCAGCATTTT

V gene: TRBV11-3
J gene: TRBJ2-7
clone size: -
D gene: -
CDR3 protein: CASSSLQNEQYF
CDR3 DNA: TGTGCCAGCAGCTCCTTACAAAACGAGCAGTACTTC

V gene: TRBV30
J gene: TRBJ2-5
clone size: -
D gene: -
CDR3 protein: CAWRGTALETQYF
CDR3 DNA: TGTGCCTGGAGAGGGACTGCCCTAGAGACCCAGTACTTC

V gene: TRBV9
J gene: TRBJ1-5
clone size: -
D gene: -
CDR3 protein: CASSPRADGGQPQHF
CDR3 DNA: TGTGCCAGCAGCCCCCGGGCCGACGGAGGACAGCCCCAGCATTTT

V gene: TRBV11-3
J gene: TRBJ2-3
clone size: -
D gene: TRBD2
CDR3 protein: CASSLEENSGGSLPTDTQYF
CDR3 DNA: TGTGCCAGCAGCTTAGAAGAGAATAGCGGGGGATCTCTACCCACAGATACGCAGTATTTT

V gene: TRBV6-5
J gene: TRBJ1-1
clone size: -
D gene: -
CDR3 protein: CASSSRDTEAFF
CDR3 DNA: TGTGCCAGCAGTAGCAGGGACACTGAAGCTTTCTTT

V gene: TRBV7-2
J gene: TRBJ1-1
clone size: -
D gene: -
CDR3 protein: CASSLTGREAFF
CDR3 DNA: TGTGCCAGCAGCTTAACAGGGAGGGAGGCTTTCTTT

V gene: TRBV20-1
J gene: TRBJ2-1
clone size: -
D gene: TRBD2
CDR3 protein: CSASPRTSGEDEQFF
CDR3 DNA: TGCAGTGCTAGTCCCCGGACTAGCGGGGAAGATGAGCAGTTCTTC

V gene: TRBV12-3/TRBV12-4
J gene: TRBJ1-5
clone size: -
D gene: TRBD1
CDR3 protein: CASSRTGDQPQHF
CDR3 DNA: TGTGCCAGCAGTCGGACAGGGGATCAGCCCCAGCATTTT

V gene: TRBV6-1
J gene: TRBJ2-3
clone size: few
D gene: -
CDR3 protein: CASSEAQGTDTQYF
CDR3 DNA: TGTGCCAGCAGTGAAGCACAGGGCACAGATACGCAGTATTTT

V gene: TRBV3-1/TRBV3-2
J gene: TRBJ2-7
clone size: -
D gene: -
CDR3 protein: CASKSRVLGPYEQYF
CDR3 DNA: TGTGCCAGCAAGTCCAGGGTCCTGGGCCCCTACGAGCAGTACTTC

V gene: TRBV3-1/TRBV3-2
J gene: TRBJ2-2
clone size: -
D gene: TRBD2
CDR3 protein: CASSQGLAGGRDTGELFF
CDR3 DNA: TGTGCCAGCAGCCAGGGTCTAGCGGGGGGGCGAGACACCGGGGAGCTGTTTTTT

V gene: TRBV5-6
J gene: TRBJ2-7
clone size: -
D gene: TRBD1
CDR3 protein: CASSSGQSYEQYF
CDR3 DNA: TGTGCCAGCAGCTCGGGACAGTCCTACGAGCAGTACTTC

V gene: TRBV6-6
J gene: TRBJ1-4
clone size: -
D gene: -
CDR3 protein: CASSSGGQGNEKLFF
CDR3 DNA: TGTGCCAGCAGTAGCGGGGGGCAGGGGAATGAAAAACTGTTTTTT

V gene: TRBV19
J gene: TRBJ1-2
clone size: -
D gene: -
CDR3 protein: CASSIYGGAARGYTF
CDR3 DNA: TGTGCCAGTAGTATTTATGGGGGCGCCGCTAGAGGCTACACCTTC

V gene: TRBV12-3/TRBV12-4
J gene: TRBJ1-1
clone size: -
D gene: -
CDR3 protein: CASIVSGEAFF
CDR3 DNA: TGTGCCAGCATTGTCTCGGGGGAAGCTTTCTTT

V gene: TRBV9
J gene: TRBJ2-6
clone size: -
D gene: TRBD2
CDR3 protein: CASSETSGRSGANVLTF
CDR3 DNA: TGTGCCAGCAGCGAAACTAGCGGACGCTCTGGGGCCAACGTCCTGACTTTC

V gene: TRBV5-1
J gene: TRBJ2-3
clone size: -
D gene: TRBD2
CDR3 protein: CASSLSPFGGGGTDTQYF
CDR3 DNA: TGCGCCAGCAGCTTGTCCCCCTTTGGCGGGGGAGGTACAGATACGCAGTATTTT

V gene: TRBV3-1/TRBV3-2
J gene: TRBJ2-2
clone size: -
D gene: -
CDR3 protein: CASRHSSGIGELFF
CDR3 DNA: TGTGCCAGCAGACATTCTTCAGGGATCGGGGAGCTGTTTTTT

V gene: TRBV3-1/TRBV3-2
J gene: TRBJ1-4
clone size: -
D gene: TRBD1
CDR3 protein: CASSQGGARTGKLFF
CDR3 DNA: TGTGCCAGCAGCCAAGGTGGGGCGCGGACAGGAAAACTGTTTTTT

V gene: TRBV2
J gene: TRBJ2-1
clone size: -
D gene: -
CDR3 protein: CASSEAGYNEQFF
CDR3 DNA: TGTGCCAGCAGTGAGGCGGGATACAATGAGCAGTTCTTC